Described below is a single TCR beta chain sequence and its context. The data originate from a study of T cells expressing NK-cell markers. About the study: The authors sequenced eight donors, of whom seven were HCMV-seropositive and one was seronegative.

Germline CDR1 and CDR2: MGHRA and YSYEKL. This CDR3 has 15 amino acids. 5'RACE template switching built TCR beta cDNA with unique molecular identifiers. After re-calling the 5' RACE reads, TCRdb lists one entry per CDR3 protein, DNA absent. The record lists about 150,000 distinct CDR3 sequences, of which the ten most abundant hold about 39%. Source material: blood T cells: a sorted CD56 or NKG2C T cell subset, CD4+ or CD8+ T cells, or bulk PBMC T cells (not recorded which). V and J are TRBV4-1 and TRBJ2-3; TCRdb names TRBD1, which stays unverified in the absence of DNA. This TCR came from a woman in her forties or fifties in good health. CDR3 in amino acids: CASSQVGGPPDTQYF.